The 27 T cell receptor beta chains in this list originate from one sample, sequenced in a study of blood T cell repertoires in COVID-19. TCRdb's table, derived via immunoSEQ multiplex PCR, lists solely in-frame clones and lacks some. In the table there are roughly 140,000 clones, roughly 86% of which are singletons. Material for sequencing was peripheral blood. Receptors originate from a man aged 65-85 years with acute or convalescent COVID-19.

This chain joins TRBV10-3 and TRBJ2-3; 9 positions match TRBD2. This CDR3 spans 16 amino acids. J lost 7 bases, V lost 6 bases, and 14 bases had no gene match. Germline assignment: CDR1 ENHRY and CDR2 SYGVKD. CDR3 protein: CAISRHLAGREYTQYF. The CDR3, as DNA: TGTGCCATCAGCCGACACCTAGCGGGGCGAGAATATACGCAGTATTTT.

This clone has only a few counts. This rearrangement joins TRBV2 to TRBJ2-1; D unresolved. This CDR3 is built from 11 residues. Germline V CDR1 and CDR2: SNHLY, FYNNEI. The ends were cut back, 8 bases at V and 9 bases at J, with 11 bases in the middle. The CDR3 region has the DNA TGTGCCAGCGACTCTACGGGTGAGCAGTTCTTC. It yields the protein CASDSTGEQFF. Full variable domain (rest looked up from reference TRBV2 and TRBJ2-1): EPEVTQTPSHQVTQMGQEVILRCVPISNHLYFYWYRQILGQKVEFLVSFYNNEISEKSEIFDDQFSVERPDGSNFTLKIRSTKLEDSAMYFCASDSTGEQFFGPGTRLTVL.

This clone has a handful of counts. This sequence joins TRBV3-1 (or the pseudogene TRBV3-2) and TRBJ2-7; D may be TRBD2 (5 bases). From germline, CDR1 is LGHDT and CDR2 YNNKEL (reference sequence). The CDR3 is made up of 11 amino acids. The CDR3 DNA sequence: TGTGCGACCTCTAGGAGGAACGAGCAGTACTTC. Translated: CATSRRNEQYF.

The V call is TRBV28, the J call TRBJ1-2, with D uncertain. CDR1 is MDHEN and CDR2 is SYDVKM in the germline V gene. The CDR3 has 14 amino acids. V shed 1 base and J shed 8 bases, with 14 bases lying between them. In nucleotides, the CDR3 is TGTGCCAGCAGTTTATACCAGAGGGTGAAGGGCTACACCTTC. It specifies CASSLYQRVKGYTF.

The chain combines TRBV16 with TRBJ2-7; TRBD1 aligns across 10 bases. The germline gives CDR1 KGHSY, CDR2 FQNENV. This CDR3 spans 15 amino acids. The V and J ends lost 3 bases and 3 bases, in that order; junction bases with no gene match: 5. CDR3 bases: TGTGCCAGCAGCCAGAACCGGGACAGGGGCTACGAGCAGTACTTC. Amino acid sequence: CASSQNRDRGYEQYF. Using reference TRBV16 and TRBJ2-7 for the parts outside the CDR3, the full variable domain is GEEVAQTPKHLVRGEGQKAKLYCAPIKGHSYVFWYQQVLKNEFKFLISFQNENVFDETGMPKERFSAKCLPNSPCSLEIQATKLEDSAVYFCASSQNRDRGYEQYFGPGTRLTVT.

The CDR3 loop reads CASSFVGDRGYEQYF. CDR3 coding DNA: TGTGCCAGCAGCTTCGTTGGGGACAGGGGCTACGAGCAGTACTTC. The V gene is TRBV7-9, the J gene TRBJ2-7; 10 nucleotides line up with TRBD1. The V gene's germline CDR1 is SEHNR and CDR2 FQNEAQ (reference sequence). Trimming took 3 bases from V and 3 from J; bases not matched to a gene: 5. CDR3 size: 15 residues.

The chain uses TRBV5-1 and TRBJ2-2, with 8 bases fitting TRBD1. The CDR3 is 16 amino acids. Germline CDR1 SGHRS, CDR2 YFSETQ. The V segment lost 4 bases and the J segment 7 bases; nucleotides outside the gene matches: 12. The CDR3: CASSPLPGGANGELFF. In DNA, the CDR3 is TGCGCCAGCAGCCCCCTCCCAGGGGGCGCGAACGGGGAGCTGTTTTTT.

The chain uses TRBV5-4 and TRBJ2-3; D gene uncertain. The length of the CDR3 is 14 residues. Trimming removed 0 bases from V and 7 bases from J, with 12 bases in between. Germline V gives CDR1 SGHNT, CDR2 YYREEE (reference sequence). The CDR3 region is CASSLELTTYTQYF. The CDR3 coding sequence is TGTGCCAGCAGCTTGGAACTTACTACTTATACGCAGTATTTT.

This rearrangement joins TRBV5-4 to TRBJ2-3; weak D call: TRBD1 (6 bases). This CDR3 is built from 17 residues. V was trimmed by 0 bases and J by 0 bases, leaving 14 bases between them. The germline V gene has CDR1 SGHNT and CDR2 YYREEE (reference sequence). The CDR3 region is CASSLALAGASTDTQYF. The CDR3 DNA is TGTGCCAGCAGCTTGGCGTTGGCAGGGGCGAGCACAGATACGCAGTATTTT.

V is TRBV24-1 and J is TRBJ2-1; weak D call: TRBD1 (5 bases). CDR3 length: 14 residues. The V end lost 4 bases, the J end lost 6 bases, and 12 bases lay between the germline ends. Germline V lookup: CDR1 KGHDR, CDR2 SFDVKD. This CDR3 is CATSDPGRGNEQFF. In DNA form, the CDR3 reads TGTGCCACCAGTGACCCGGGTAGGGGCAATGAGCAGTTCTTC.

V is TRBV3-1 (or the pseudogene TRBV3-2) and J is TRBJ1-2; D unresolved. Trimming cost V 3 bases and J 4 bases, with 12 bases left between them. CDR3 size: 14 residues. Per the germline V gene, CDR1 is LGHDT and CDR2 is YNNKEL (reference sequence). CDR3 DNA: TGTGCCAGCAGCCACTCGGCGGGCTCCTATGGCTACACCTTC. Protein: CASSHSAGSYGYTF.

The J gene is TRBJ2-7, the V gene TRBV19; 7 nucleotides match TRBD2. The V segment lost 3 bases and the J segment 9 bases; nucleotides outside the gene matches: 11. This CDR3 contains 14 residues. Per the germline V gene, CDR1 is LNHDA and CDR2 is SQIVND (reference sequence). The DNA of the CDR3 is TGTGCCAGTAGTATGTCAGCGGGGTCTATCGGGCAGTACTTC. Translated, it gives CASSMSAGSIGQYF. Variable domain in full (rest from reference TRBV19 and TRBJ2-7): DGGITQSPKYLFRKEGQNVTLSCEQNLNHDAMYWYRQDPGQGLRLIYYSQIVNDFQKGDIAEGYSVSREKKESFPLTVTSAQKNPTAFYLCASSMSAGSIGQYFGPGTRLTVT.

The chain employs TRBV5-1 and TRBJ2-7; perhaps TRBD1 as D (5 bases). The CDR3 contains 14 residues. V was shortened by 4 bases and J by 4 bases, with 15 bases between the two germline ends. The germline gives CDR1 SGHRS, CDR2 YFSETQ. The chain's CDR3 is CASSPREVLYEQYF. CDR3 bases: TGCGCCAGCAGCCCCAGGGAAGTGTTATACGAGCAGTACTTC.

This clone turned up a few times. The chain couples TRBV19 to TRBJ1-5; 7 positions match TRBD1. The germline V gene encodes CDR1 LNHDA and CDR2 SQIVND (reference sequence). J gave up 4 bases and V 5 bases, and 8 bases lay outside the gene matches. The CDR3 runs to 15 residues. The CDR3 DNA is TGTGCCAGTAGTGGGCGGGACAGCCATAATCAGCCCCAGCATTTT. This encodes CASSGRDSHNQPQHF. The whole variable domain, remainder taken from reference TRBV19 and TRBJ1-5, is DGGITQSPKYLFRKEGQNVTLSCEQNLNHDAMYWYRQDPGQGLRLIYYSQIVNDFQKGDIAEGYSVSREKKESFPLTVTSAQKNPTAFYLCASSGRDSHNQPQHFGDGTRLSIL.

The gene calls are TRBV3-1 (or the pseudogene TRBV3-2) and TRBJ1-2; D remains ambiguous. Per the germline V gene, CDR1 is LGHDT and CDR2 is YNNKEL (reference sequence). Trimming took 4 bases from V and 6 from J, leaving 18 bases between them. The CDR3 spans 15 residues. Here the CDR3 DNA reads TGTGCCAGCAGCCTAGGAGGCCATGGAGTCCATGGCTACACCTTC. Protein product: CASSLGGHGVHGYTF.

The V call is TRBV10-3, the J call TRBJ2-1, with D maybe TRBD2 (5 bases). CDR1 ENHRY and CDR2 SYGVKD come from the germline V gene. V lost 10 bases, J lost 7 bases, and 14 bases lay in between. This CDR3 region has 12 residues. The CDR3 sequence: CATSKGVNEQFF. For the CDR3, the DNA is TGTGCCACCTCAAAGGGAGTGAATGAGCAGTTCTTC.

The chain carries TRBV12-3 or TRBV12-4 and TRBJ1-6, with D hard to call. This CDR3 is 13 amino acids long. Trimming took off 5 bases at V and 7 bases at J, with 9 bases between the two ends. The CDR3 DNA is TGTGCCAGCAGTACTAAGAGGAATTCACCCCTCCACTTT. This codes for CASSTKRNSPLHF.

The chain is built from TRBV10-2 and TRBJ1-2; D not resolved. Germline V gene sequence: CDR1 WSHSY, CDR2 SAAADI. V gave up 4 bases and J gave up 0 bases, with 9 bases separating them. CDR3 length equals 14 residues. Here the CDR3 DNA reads TGCGCCAGCAGTGTATCGAGGGCTAACTATGGCTACACCTTC. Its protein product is CASSVSRANYGYTF.

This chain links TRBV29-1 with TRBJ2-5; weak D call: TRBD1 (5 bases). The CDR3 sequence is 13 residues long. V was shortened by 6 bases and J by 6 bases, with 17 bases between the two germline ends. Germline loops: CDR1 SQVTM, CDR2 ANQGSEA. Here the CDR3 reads CSVQAQGSKTQYF. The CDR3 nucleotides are TGCAGCGTCCAGGCCCAGGGTTCGAAGACCCAGTACTTC.

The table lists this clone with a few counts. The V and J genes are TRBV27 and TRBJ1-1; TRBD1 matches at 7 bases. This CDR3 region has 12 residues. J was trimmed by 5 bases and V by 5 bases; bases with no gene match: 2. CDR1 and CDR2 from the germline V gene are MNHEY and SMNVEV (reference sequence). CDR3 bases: TGTGCCAGCAGTCCGACAGGGACTGAAGCTTTCTTT. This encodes CASSPTGTEAFF.

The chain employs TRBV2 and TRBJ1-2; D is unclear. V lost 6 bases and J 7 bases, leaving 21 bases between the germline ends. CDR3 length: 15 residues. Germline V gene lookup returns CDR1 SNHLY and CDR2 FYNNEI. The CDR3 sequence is CASRAPGVGKAGYTF. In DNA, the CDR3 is TGTGCCAGCAGGGCCCCAGGAGTCGGGAAGGCTGGCTACACCTTC.

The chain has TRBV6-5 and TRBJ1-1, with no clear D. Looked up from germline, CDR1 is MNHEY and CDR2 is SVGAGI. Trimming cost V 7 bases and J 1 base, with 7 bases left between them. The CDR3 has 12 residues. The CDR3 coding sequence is TGTGCCAGCACACCGGGGAACACTGAAGCTTTCTTT. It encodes CASTPGNTEAFF.

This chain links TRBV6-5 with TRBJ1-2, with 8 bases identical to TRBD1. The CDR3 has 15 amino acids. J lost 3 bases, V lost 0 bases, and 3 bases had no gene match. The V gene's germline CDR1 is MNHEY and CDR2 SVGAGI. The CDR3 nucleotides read TGTGCCAGCAGTTACTCCCCGGGACAGGACTATGGCTACACCTTC. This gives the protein CASSYSPGQDYGYTF.

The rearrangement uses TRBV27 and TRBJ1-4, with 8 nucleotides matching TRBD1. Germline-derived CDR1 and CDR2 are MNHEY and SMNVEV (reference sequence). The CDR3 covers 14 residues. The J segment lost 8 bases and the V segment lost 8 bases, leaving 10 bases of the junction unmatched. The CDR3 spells CASQRAGGLEKLFF. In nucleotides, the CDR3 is TGTGCCAGCCAAAGGGCAGGGGGCCTGGAAAAACTGTTTTTT. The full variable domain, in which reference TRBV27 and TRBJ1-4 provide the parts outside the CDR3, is EAQVTQNPRYLITVTGKKLTVTCSQNMNHEYMSWYRQDPGLGLRQIYYSMNVEVTDKGDVPEGYKVSRKEKRNFPLILESPSPNQTSLYFCASQRAGGLEKLFFGSGTQLSVL.

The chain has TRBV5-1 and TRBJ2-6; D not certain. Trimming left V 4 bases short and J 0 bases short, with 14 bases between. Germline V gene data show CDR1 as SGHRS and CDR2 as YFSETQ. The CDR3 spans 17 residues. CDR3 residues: CASSPGHVASGANVLTF. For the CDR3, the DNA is TGCGCCAGCAGCCCCGGTCACGTAGCCTCTGGGGCCAACGTCCTGACTTTC.

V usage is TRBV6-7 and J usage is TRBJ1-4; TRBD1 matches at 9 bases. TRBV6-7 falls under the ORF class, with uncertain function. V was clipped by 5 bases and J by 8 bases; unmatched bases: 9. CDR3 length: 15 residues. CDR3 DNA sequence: TGTGCCAGCAGTGTAACAGGACAGGGGAAAGAAAAACTGTTTTTT. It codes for CASSVTGQGKEKLFF.

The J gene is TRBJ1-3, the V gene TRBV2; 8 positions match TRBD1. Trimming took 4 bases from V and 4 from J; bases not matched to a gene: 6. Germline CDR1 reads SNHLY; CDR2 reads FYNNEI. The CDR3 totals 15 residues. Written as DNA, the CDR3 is TGTGCCAGCAGTGGTGGACAGGGAGCCGGAAACACCATATATTTT. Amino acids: CASSGGQGAGNTIYF. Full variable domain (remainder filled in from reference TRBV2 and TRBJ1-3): EPEVTQTPSHQVTQMGQEVILRCVPISNHLYFYWYRQILGQKVEFLVSFYNNEISEKSEIFDDQFSVERPDGSNFTLKIRSTKLEDSAMYFCASSGGQGAGNTIYFGEGSWLTVV.